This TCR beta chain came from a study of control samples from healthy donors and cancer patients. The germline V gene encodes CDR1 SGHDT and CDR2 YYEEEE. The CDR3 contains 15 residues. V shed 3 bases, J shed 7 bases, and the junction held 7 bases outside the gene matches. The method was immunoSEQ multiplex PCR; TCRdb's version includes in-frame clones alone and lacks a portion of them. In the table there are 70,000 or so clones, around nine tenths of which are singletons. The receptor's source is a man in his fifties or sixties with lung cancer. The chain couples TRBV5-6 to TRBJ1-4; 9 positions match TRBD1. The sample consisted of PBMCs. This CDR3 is CASSSGTGPGEKLFF. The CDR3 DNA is TGTGCCAGCAGCTCCGGGACAGGGCCTGGTGAAAAACTGTTTTTT. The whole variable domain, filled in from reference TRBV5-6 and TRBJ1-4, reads DAGVTQSPTHLIKTRGQQVTLRCSPKSGHDTVSWYQQALGQGPQFIFQYYEEEERQRGNFPDRFSGHQFPNYSSELNVNALLLGDSALYLCASSSGTGPGEKLFFGSGTQLSVL.